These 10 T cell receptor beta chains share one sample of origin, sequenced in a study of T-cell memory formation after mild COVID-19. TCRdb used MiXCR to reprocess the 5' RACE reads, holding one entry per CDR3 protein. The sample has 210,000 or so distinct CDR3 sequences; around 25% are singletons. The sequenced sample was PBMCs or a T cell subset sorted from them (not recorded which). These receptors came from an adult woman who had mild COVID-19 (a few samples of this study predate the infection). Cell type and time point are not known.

For the CDR3, the DNA is TGTGCCAGCAGCTTATTGGGCACTGAAGCTTTCTTT. This sequence encodes CASSLLGTEAFF. The J gene is TRBJ1-1, the V gene TRBV7-6; D ambiguous. Per germline, CDR1 SGHVS and CDR2 FNYEAQ. The CDR3 is made up of 12 amino acids. The ends were cut back, 2 bases at V and 4 bases at J, with 5 bases in the middle.

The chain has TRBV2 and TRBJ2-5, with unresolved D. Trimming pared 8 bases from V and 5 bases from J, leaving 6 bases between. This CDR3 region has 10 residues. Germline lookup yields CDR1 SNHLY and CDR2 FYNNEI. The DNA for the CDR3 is TGTGCCAGCGGGCGGGAGACCCAGTACTTC. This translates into CASGRETQYF.

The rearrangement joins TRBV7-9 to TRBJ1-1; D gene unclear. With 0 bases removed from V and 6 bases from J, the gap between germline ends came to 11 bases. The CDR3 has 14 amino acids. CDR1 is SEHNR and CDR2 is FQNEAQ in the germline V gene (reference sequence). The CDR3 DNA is TGTGCCAGCAGCTTAGCCTCCTCTTTTCCTGAAGCTTTCTTT. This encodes CASSLASSFPEAFF.

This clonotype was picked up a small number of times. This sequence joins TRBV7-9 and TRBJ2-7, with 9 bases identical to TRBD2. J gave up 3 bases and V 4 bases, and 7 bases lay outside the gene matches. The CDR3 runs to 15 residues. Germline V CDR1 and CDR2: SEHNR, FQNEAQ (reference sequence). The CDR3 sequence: CASSSTSGRDYEQYF. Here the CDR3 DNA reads TGTGCCAGCAGCTCTACTAGCGGGCGAGACTACGAGCAGTACTTC.

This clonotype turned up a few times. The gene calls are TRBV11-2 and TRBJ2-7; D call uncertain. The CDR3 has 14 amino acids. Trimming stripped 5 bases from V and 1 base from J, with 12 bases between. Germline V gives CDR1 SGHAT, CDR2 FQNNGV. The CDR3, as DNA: TGTGCCAGCAGCCCGTCGGAGAATTCCTACGAGCAGTACTTC. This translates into CASSPSENSYEQYF.

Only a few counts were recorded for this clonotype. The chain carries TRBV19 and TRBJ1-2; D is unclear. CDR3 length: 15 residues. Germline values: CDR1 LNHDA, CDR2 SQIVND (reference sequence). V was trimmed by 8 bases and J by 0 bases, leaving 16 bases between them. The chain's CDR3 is CASQFAWKANYGYTF. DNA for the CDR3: TGTGCCAGTCAATTCGCGTGGAAAGCTAACTATGGCTACACCTTC.

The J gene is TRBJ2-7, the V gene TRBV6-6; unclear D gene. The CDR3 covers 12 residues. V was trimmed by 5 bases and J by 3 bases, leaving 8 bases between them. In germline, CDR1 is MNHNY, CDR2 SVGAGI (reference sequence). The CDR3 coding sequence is TGTGCCAGCAGTCAGGCCCTCTACGAGCAGTACTTC. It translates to CASSQALYEQYF.

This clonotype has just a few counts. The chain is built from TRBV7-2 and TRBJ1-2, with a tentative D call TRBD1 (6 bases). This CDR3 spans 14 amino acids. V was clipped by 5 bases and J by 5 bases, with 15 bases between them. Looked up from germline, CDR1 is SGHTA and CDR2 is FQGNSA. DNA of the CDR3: TGTGCCAGCAGCCCAGGGCAGGGGAGATATGGCTACACCTTC. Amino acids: CASSPGQGRYGYTF.

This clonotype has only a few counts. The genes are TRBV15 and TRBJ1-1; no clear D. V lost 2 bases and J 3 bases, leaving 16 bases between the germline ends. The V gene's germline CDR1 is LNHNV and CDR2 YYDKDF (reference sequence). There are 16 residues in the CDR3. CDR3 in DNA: TGTGCCACCAGCAGATTCCCGGGCGGGAGGTACACTGAAGCTTTCTTT. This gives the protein CATSRFPGGRYTEAFF.

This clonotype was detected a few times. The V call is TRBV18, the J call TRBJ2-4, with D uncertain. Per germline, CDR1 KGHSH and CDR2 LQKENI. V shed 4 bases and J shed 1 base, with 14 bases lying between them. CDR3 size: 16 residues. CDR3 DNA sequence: TGTGCCAGCTCACGATCGACAAGCACGGCCAAAAACATTCAGTACTTC. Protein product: CASSRSTSTAKNIQYF.